A selection of T cell receptor beta chains follows, all from one sample in a study of cytomegalovirus exposure and HLA in healthy donors. Clones were read by immunoSEQ multiplex PCR, and TCRdb kept only the in-frame ones, dropping some. Of 200,000 to 300,000 clones in the sample, about 92% are singletons; the top ten hold approximately 3.1%. Sequencing input: PBMCs. These receptors originate from a woman in her thirties in good health and CMV-seronegative. CDR3s include the opening cysteine and the closing phenylalanine or tryptophan. A D gene is named only where the DNA matches it firmly. Expanded clones are given a class, and other clones once, few, many or no size at all.

CDR3aa: CAGRLASSTDTQYF
CDR3nt: TGCGCCGGCCGACTAGCCTCTAGCACAGATACGCAGTATTTT
d_gene: TRBD2
j_gene: TRBJ2-3
abundance: NA
v_gene: TRBV5-1

CDR3aa: CASSQDRGPSYEQYF
CDR3nt: TGTGCCAGCAGCCAAGACAGGGGGCCATCCTACGAGCAGTACTTC
d_gene: TRBD1
j_gene: TRBJ2-7
abundance: NA
v_gene: TRBV2

CDR3aa: CASSQTGEGETQYF
CDR3nt: TGTGCCAGCAGCCAGACAGGGGAGGGAGAGACCCAGTACTTC
d_gene: NA
j_gene: TRBJ2-5
abundance: NA
v_gene: TRBV7-2

CDR3aa: CASSSGVGTSSYNEQFF
CDR3nt: TGTGCCAGCAGCTCCGGAGTCGGGACTTCCTCCTACAATGAGCAGTTCTTC
d_gene: NA
j_gene: TRBJ2-1
abundance: NA
v_gene: TRBV9

CDR3aa: CASSSEQDEQFF
CDR3nt: TGTGCCAGCAGTTCAGAGCAGGATGAGCAGTTCTTC
d_gene: NA
j_gene: TRBJ2-1
abundance: few
v_gene: TRBV7-8

CDR3aa: CASRPAGTGELFF
CDR3nt: TGTGCCAGTAGACCTGCGGGGACCGGGGAGCTGTTTTTT
d_gene: NA
j_gene: TRBJ2-2
abundance: NA
v_gene: TRBV19

CDR3aa: CASSGQDLSGNTIYF
CDR3nt: TGTGCCAGCAGTGGTCAGGATCTGAGCGGAAACACCATATATTTT
d_gene: NA
j_gene: TRBJ1-3
abundance: NA
v_gene: TRBV6-5

CDR3aa: CASSPGGTYAYEQYF
CDR3nt: TGCGCCAGCAGCCCAGGTGGGACCTATGCCTACGAGCAGTACTTC
d_gene: NA
j_gene: TRBJ2-7
abundance: NA
v_gene: TRBV5-1

CDR3aa: CASGDAGGYYEQYF
CDR3nt: TGTGCCAGCGGGGATGCCGGAGGTTATTACGAGCAGTACTTC
d_gene: NA
j_gene: TRBJ2-7
abundance: NA
v_gene: TRBV2

CDR3aa: CASKSPYNEQFF
CDR3nt: TGTGCCAGCAAATCCCCTTACAATGAGCAGTTCTTC
d_gene: NA
j_gene: TRBJ2-1
abundance: NA
v_gene: TRBV28

CDR3aa: CASSGTGATDTQYF
CDR3nt: TGTGCCAGCAGCGGGACCGGGGCCACAGATACGCAGTATTTT
d_gene: NA
j_gene: TRBJ2-3
abundance: NA
v_gene: TRBV9

CDR3aa: CASSLTGPDNEQYF
CDR3nt: TGTGCCAGCAGTTTAACGGGACCCGACAACGAGCAGTACTTC
d_gene: NA
j_gene: TRBJ2-7
abundance: NA
v_gene: TRBV28

CDR3aa: CASSLSLGFTDTQYF
CDR3nt: TGTGCCAGCAGTTTATCGTTGGGGTTCACAGATACGCAGTATTTT
d_gene: NA
j_gene: TRBJ2-3
abundance: NA
v_gene: TRBV27

CDR3aa: CASSVADHYEQYF
CDR3nt: TGTGCCAGCAGCGTAGCCGATCACTACGAGCAGTACTTC
d_gene: NA
j_gene: TRBJ2-7
abundance: NA
v_gene: TRBV9

CDR3aa: CASRTSGTETQYF
CDR3nt: TGCGCCAGCAGAACTAGCGGGACAGAGACCCAGTACTTC
d_gene: TRBD2
j_gene: TRBJ2-5
abundance: NA
v_gene: TRBV5-1

CDR3aa: CASSPGKGKGSYNEQFF
CDR3nt: TGTGCCAGCAGTCCAGGTAAAGGGAAGGGCTCCTACAATGAGCAGTTCTTC
d_gene: NA
j_gene: TRBJ2-1
abundance: NA
v_gene: TRBV27

CDR3aa: CASSFPWGRSGEQYF
CDR3nt: TGTGCCAGCAGCTTTCCATGGGGCCGCAGTGGCGAGCAGTACTTC
d_gene: NA
j_gene: TRBJ2-7
abundance: NA
v_gene: TRBV7-9

CDR3aa: CASKRTDYEQYF
CDR3nt: TGTGCCAGCAAAAGGACAGACTACGAGCAGTACTTC
d_gene: NA
j_gene: TRBJ2-7
abundance: NA
v_gene: TRBV27

CDR3aa: CASSLRGANSYEQYF
CDR3nt: TGCGCCAGCAGCCTCAGGGGAGCCAACTCCTACGAGCAGTACTTC
d_gene: NA
j_gene: TRBJ2-7
abundance: NA
v_gene: TRBV4-1

CDR3aa: CAISEGSSYEQYF
CDR3nt: TGTGCCATCAGTGAAGGGTCTAGCTACGAGCAGTACTTC
d_gene: NA
j_gene: TRBJ2-7
abundance: NA
v_gene: TRBV10-3

CDR3aa: CASRFTDTQYF
CDR3nt: TGTGCCAGCAGATTTACAGATACGCAGTATTTT
d_gene: NA
j_gene: TRBJ2-3
abundance: NA
v_gene: TRBV28

CDR3aa: CASSLLLAGGITDTQYF
CDR3nt: TGTGCCAGCAGTTTATTGCTAGCGGGAGGGATCACAGATACGCAGTATTTT
d_gene: TRBD2
j_gene: TRBJ2-3
abundance: NA
v_gene: TRBV27

CDR3aa: CASRTTASTDTQYF
CDR3nt: TGTGCCAGCAGAACTACAGCTAGCACAGATACGCAGTATTTT
d_gene: NA
j_gene: TRBJ2-3
abundance: NA
v_gene: TRBV7-3

CDR3aa: CASSKVRQRGDYEQYF
CDR3nt: TGTGCCAGCAGCAAAGTTCGTCAGAGGGGGGACTACGAGCAGTACTTC
d_gene: NA
j_gene: TRBJ2-7
abundance: NA
v_gene: TRBV21-1

CDR3aa: CASRKRDRGKNTGELFF
CDR3nt: TGTGCCAGCAGGAAAAGGGACAGGGGGAAGAACACCGGGGAGCTGTTTTTT
d_gene: TRBD1
j_gene: TRBJ2-2
abundance: NA
v_gene: TRBV27

CDR3aa: CASSQETSGSTDTQYF
CDR3nt: TGTGCCAGCAGCCAGGAAACTAGCGGGAGCACAGATACGCAGTATTTT
d_gene: TRBD2
j_gene: TRBJ2-3
abundance: NA
v_gene: TRBV4-2

CDR3aa: CASSLEAGRHIYEQYF
CDR3nt: TGTGCCAGCAGCTTGGAAGCGGGGCGACACATCTACGAGCAGTACTTC
d_gene: TRBD2
j_gene: TRBJ2-7
abundance: NA
v_gene: TRBV5-4

CDR3aa: CASSVPLAGADYNEQFF
CDR3nt: TGTGCCAGCAGCGTACCCTTAGCGGGAGCTGACTACAATGAGCAGTTCTTC
d_gene: TRBD2
j_gene: TRBJ2-1
abundance: once
v_gene: TRBV9

CDR3aa: CASTQDRAGNTIYF
CDR3nt: TGTGCCAGCACCCAGGACAGGGCGGGAAACACCATATATTTT
d_gene: TRBD1
j_gene: TRBJ1-3
abundance: NA
v_gene: TRBV6-5

CDR3aa: CASSLRGTYEQYF
CDR3nt: TGTGCCAGCAGCTTACGGGGCACCTACGAGCAGTACTTC
d_gene: NA
j_gene: TRBJ2-7
abundance: NA
v_gene: TRBV5-6

CDR3aa: CASTPGGLETQYF
CDR3nt: TGTGCCAGCACCCCGGGGGGTTTGGAGACCCAGTACTTC
d_gene: TRBD2
j_gene: TRBJ2-5
abundance: NA
v_gene: TRBV6-5

CDR3aa: CASSPGDSYEQYF
CDR3nt: TGTGCCAGCAGCCCCGGAGACTCCTACGAGCAGTACTTC
d_gene: NA
j_gene: TRBJ2-7
abundance: NA
v_gene: TRBV27

CDR3aa: CASSIVGGGTYEQYF
CDR3nt: TGTGCCAGTAGTATAGTCGGGGGGGGTACTTACGAGCAGTACTTC
d_gene: TRBD2
j_gene: TRBJ2-7
abundance: NA
v_gene: TRBV19

CDR3aa: CASSLETPGLAREQFF
CDR3nt: TGCGCCAGCAGCTTGGAAACCCCGGGACTAGCACGCGAGCAGTTCTTC
d_gene: TRBD2
j_gene: TRBJ2-1
abundance: NA
v_gene: TRBV5-1

CDR3aa: CASSVTRVRDEQFF
CDR3nt: TGTGCCAGCAGTGTGACCCGAGTCCGCGATGAGCAGTTCTTC
d_gene: NA
j_gene: TRBJ2-1
abundance: once
v_gene: TRBV2

CDR3aa: CATSPSGDEQFF
CDR3nt: TGTGCCACCAGCCCGAGTGGGGATGAGCAGTTCTTC
d_gene: NA
j_gene: TRBJ2-1
abundance: NA
v_gene: TRBV15

CDR3aa: CASSSQGYGYTF
CDR3nt: TGTGCCAGCAGTTCTCAGGGTTATGGCTACACCTTC
d_gene: NA
j_gene: TRBJ1-2
abundance: NA
v_gene: TRBV27

CDR3aa: CATSRAVGISRGEQYF
CDR3nt: TGTGCCACCAGCAGAGCTGTTGGGATTTCGCGGGGCGAGCAGTACTTC
d_gene: NA
j_gene: TRBJ2-7
abundance: NA
v_gene: TRBV15

CDR3aa: CASSQVKSSGNTIYF
CDR3nt: TGCGCCAGCAGCCAAGTAAAGAGCTCTGGAAACACCATATATTTT
d_gene: NA
j_gene: TRBJ1-3
abundance: NA
v_gene: TRBV4-1